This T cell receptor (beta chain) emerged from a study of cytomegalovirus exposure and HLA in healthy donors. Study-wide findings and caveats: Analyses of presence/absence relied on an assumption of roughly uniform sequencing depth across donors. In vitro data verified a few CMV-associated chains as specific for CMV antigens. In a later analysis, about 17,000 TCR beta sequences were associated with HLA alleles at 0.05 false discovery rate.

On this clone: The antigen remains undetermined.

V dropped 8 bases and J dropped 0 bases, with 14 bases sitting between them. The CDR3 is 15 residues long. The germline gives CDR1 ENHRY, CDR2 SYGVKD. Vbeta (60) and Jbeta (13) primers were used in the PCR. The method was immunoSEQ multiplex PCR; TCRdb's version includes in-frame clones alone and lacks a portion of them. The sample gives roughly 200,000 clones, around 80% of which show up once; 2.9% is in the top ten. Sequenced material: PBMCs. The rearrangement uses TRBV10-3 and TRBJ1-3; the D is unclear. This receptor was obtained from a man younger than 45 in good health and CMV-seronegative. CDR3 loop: CAIFDGFVSGNTIYF. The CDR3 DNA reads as TGTGCCATCTTCGACGGGTTCGTCTCTGGAAACACCATATATTTT.